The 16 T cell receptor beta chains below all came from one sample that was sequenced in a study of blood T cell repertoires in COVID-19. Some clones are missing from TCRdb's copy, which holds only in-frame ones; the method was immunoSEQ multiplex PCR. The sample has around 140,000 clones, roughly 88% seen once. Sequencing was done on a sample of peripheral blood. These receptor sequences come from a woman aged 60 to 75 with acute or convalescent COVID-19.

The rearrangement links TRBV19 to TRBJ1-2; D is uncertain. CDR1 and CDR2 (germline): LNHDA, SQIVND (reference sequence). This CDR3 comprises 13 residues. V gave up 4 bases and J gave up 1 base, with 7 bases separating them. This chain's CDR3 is CASSTQFNYGYTF. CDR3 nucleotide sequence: TGTGCCAGTAGTACCCAGTTTAACTATGGCTACACCTTC.

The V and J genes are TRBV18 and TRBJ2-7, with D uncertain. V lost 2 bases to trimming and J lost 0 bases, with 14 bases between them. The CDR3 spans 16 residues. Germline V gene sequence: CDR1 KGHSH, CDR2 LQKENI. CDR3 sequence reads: CASSPENPVTSYEQYF. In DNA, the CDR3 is TGTGCCAGCTCACCAGAAAATCCAGTCACCTCCTACGAGCAGTACTTC.

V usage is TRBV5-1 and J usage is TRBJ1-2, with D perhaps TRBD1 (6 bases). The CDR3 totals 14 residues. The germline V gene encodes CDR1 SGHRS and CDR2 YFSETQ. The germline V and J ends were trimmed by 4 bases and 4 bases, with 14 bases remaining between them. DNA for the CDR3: TGCGCCAGCAGCCCGGACAGCACCCTCTATGGCTACACCTTC. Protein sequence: CASSPDSTLYGYTF.

This chain's CDR3 is CASSPDSYGYTF. The CDR3, as DNA: TGTGCCAGCAGTCCGGACAGTTATGGCTACACCTTC. The chain has TRBV12-3 or TRBV12-4 and TRBJ1-2; possible D gene TRBD1, 6 bases. The CDR3 totals 12 residues. V was cut by 5 bases and J by 5 bases, with 9 bases left in between.

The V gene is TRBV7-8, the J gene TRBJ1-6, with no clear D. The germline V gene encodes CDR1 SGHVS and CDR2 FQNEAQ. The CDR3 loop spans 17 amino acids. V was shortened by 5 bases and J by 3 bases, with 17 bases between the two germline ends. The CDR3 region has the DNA TGTGCCAGCAGCCCACCCCCCCCAGGACTCTATAATTCACCCCTCCACTTT. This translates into CASSPPPPGLYNSPLHF.

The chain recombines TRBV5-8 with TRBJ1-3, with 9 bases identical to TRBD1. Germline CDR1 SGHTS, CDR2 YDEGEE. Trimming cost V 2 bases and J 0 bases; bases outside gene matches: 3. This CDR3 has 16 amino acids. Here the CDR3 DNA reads TGTGCCAGCAGCTTAGGGACAGGGAGCTCTGGAAACACCATATATTTT. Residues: CASSLGTGSSGNTIYF. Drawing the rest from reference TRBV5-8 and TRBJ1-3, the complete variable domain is EAGVTQSPTHLIKTRGQQATLRCSPISGHTSVYWYQQALGLGLQFLLWYDEGEERNRGNFPPRFSGRQFPNYSSELNVNALELEDSALYLCASSLGTGSSGNTIYFGEGSWLTVV.

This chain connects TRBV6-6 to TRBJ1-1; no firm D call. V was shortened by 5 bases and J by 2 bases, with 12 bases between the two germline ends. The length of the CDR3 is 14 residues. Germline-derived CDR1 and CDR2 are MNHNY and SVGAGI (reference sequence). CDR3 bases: TGTGCCAGCAGTGGAAGGAGGGATAACACTGAAGCTTTCTTT. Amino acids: CASSGRRDNTEAFF.

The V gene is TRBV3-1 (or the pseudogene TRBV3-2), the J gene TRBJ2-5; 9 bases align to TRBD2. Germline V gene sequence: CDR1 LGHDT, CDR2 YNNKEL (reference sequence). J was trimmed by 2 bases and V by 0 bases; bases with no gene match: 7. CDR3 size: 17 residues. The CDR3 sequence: CASSQDSKRGAQETQYF. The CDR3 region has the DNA TGTGCCAGCAGCCAAGATTCCAAGCGGGGGGCTCAAGAGACCCAGTACTTC.

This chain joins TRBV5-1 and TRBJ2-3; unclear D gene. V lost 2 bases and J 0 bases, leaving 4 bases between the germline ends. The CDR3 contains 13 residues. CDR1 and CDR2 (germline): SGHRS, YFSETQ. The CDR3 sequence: CASSFISTDTQYF. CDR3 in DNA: TGCGCCAGCAGCTTCATCAGCACAGATACGCAGTATTTT. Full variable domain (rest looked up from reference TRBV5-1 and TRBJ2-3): KAGVTQTPRYLIKTRGQQVTLSCSPISGHRSVSWYQQTPGQGLQFLFEYFSETQRNKGNFPGRFSGRQFSNSRSEMNVSTLELGDSALYLCASSFISTDTQYFGPGTRLTVL.

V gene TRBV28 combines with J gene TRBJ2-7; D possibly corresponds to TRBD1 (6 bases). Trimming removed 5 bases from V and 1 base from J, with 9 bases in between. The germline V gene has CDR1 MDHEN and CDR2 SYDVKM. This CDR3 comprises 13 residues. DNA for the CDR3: TGTGCCAGCAGTATCGGACAGTCCTACGAGCAGTACTTC. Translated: CASSIGQSYEQYF.

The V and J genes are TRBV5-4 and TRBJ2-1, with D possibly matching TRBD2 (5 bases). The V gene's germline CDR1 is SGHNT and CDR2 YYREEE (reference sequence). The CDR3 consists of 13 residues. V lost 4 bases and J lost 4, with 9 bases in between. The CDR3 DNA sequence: TGTGCCAGCAGCGATGGGGAGTACAATGAGCAGTTCTTC. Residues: CASSDGEYNEQFF.

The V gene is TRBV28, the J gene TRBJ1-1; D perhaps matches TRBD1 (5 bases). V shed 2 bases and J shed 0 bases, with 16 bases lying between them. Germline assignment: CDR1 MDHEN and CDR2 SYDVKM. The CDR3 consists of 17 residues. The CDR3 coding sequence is TGTGCCAGCAGTTTAGGTGGGGGGGTGGACATGAACACTGAAGCTTTCTTT. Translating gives CASSLGGGVDMNTEAFF.

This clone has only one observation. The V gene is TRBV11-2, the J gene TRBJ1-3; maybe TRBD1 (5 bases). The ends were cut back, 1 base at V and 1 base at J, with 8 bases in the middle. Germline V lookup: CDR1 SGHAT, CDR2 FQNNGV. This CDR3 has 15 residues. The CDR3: CASSLVPGSGNTIYF. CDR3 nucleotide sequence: TGTGCCAGCAGCTTAGTCCCAGGGTCTGGAAACACCATATATTTT.

CDR3 sequence (DNA): TGTGCCAGCAGCTTAGGACAGGGGATTCAGCCCCAGCATTTT. This sequence encodes CASSLGQGIQPQHF. The chain has TRBV7-9 and TRBJ1-5, with 8 bases fitting TRBD1. The V and J ends lost 1 base and 6 bases, in that order; junction bases with no gene match: 2. The CDR3 consists of 14 residues. Germline CDR1 is SEHNR and CDR2 is FQNEAQ (reference sequence).

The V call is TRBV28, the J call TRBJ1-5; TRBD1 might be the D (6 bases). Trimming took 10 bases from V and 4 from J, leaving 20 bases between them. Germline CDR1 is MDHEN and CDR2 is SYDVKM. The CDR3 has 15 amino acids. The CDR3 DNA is TGTGCCACCAGGATGGGAGGGGGATTAAATCAGCCCCAGCATTTT. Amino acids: CATRMGGGLNQPQHF.

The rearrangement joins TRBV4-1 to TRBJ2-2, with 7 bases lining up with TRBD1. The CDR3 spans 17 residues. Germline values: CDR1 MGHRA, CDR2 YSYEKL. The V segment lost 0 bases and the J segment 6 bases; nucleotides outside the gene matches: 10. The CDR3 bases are TGCGCCAGCAGCCAAGACGGAATAGGGGGCACATCCGGGGAGCTGTTTTTT. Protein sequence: CASSQDGIGGTSGELFF.